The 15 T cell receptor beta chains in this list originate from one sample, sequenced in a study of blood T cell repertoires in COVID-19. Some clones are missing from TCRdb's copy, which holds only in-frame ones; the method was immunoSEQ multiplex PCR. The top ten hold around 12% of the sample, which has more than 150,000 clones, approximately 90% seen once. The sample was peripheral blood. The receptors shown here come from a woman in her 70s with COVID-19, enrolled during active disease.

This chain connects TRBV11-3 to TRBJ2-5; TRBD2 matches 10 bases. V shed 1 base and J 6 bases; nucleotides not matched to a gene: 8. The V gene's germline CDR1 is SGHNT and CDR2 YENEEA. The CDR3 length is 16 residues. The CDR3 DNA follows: TGTGCCAGCAGCTTAGGGCCTAGCGGGAGAGTGAAGACCCAGTACTTC. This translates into CASSLGPSGRVKTQYF.

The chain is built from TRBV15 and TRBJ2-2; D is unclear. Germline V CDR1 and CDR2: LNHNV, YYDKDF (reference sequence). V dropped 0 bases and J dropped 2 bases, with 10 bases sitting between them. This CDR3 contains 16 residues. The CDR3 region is CATSRDLPSNTGELFF. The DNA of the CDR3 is TGTGCCACCAGCAGAGATCTTCCCAGTAACACCGGGGAGCTGTTTTTT.

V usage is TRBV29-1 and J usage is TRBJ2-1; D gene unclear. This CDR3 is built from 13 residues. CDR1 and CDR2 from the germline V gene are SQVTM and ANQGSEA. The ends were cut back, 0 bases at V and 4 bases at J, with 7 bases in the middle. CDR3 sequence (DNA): TGCAGCGTTGAAGATCATCAGTACAATGAGCAGTTCTTC. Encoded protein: CSVEDHQYNEQFF.

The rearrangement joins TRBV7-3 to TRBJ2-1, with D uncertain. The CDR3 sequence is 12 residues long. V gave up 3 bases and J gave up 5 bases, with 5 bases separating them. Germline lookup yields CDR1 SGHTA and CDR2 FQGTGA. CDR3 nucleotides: TGTGCCAGCAGCTTTGGGCACAATGAGCAGTTCTTC. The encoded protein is CASSFGHNEQFF.

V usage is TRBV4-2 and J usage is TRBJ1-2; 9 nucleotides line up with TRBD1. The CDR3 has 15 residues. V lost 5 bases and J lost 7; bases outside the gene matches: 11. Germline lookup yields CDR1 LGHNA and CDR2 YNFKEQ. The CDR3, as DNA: TGTGCCAGCAGCTCTGGCTCCGGGACAGGGAGTGGCTACACCTTC. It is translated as CASSSGSGTGSGYTF.

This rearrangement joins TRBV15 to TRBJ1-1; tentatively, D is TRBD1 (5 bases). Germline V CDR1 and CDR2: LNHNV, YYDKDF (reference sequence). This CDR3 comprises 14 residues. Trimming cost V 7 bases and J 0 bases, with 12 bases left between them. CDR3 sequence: CATMRQGLNTEAFF. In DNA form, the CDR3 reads TGTGCCACCATGAGGCAGGGTTTGAACACTGAAGCTTTCTTT.

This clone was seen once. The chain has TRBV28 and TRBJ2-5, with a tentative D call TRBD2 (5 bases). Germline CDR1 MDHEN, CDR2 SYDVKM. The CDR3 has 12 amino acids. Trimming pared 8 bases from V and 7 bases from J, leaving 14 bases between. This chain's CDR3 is CASCLEGLTQYF. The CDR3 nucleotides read TGTGCCAGCTGTCTAGAGGGTTTGACCCAGTACTTC.

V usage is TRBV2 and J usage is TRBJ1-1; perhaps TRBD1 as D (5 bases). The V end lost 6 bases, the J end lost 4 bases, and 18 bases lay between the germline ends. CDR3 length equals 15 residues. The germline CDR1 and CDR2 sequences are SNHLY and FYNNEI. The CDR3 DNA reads TGTGCCAGCAGCGCCGGAAGGGGCGGTAGCACTGAAGCTTTCTTT. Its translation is CASSAGRGGSTEAFF.

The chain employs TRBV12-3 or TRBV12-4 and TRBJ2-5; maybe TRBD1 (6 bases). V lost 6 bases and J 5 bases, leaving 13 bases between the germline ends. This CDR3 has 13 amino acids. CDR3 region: CASSLQGRETQYF. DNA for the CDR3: TGTGCCAGCAGCCTACAGGGCCGGGAGACCCAGTACTTC.

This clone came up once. CDR3 DNA: TGCGCCAGCAGCCAAGATTCCCGCGGGAGAGGTAATGAGCAGTTCTTC. This sequence encodes CASSQDSRGRGNEQFF. V and J are TRBV4-3 and TRBJ2-1, with 7 nucleotides matching TRBD2. This CDR3 has 16 amino acids. Germline values: CDR1 LGHNA, CDR2 YSLEER. With V trimmed by 0 bases and J by 7 bases, 9 bases remained unmatched.

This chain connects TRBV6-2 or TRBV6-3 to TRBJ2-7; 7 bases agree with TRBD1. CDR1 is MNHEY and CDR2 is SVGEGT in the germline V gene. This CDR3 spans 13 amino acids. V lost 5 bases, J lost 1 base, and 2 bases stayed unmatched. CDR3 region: CASSRGQSYEQYF. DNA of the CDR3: TGTGCCAGCAGTCGGGGACAGTCCTACGAGCAGTACTTC.

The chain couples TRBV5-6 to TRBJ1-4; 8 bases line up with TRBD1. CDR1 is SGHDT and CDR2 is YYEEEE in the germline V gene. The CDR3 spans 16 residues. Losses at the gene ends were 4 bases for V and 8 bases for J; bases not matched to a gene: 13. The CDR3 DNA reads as TGTGCCAGCAGCCCAAGGACAGGGCATCGGCCAGAAAAACTGTTTTTT. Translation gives CASSPRTGHRPEKLFF.

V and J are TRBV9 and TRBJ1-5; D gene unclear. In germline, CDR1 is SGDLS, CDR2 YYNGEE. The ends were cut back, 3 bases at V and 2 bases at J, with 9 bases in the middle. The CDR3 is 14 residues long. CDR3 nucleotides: TGTGCCAGCAGCGGCGGCAGCCGCAATCAGCCCCAGCATTTT. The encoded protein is CASSGGSRNQPQHF.

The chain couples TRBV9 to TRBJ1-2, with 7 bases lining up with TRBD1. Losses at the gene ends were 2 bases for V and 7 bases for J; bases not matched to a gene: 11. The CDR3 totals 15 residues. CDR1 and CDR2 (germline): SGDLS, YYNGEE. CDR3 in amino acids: CASSVRPGQLIGYTF. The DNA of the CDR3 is TGTGCCAGCAGCGTGAGACCGGGACAGTTAATTGGCTACACCTTC.

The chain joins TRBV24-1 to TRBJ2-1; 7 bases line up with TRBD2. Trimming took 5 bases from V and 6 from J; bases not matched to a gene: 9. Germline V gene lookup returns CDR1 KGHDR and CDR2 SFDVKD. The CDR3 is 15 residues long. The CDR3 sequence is CATSGLADSGNEQFF. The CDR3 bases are TGTGCCACCAGTGGCCTAGCGGATTCTGGCAATGAGCAGTTCTTC.